This T cell receptor beta chain was obtained from a study of CD8 T cells in ankylosing spondylitis. This clonotype was picked up many times. TCRdb re-called the 5' RACE reads with MiXCR, one entry per CDR3 protein. This table holds 250,000 or so distinct CDR3 sequences, about 24% found once. Germline V CDR1 and CDR2: SGHRS, YFSETQ. The CDR3 runs 14 residues. With V trimmed by 5 bases and J by 5 bases, 7 bases remained unmatched. This TCR was recovered from a male donor with ankylosing spondylitis or in good health (not recorded which). The V gene is TRBV5-1, the J gene TRBJ1-1, with 9 bases lining up with TRBD1. Sequenced material: blood, either unsorted or a sorted T cell fraction (not recorded which). The chain's CDR3 is CASSPGQGGTEAFF. CDR3 nucleotide sequence: TGCGCCAGCAGTCCGGGACAGGGTGGAACTGAAGCTTTCTTT.